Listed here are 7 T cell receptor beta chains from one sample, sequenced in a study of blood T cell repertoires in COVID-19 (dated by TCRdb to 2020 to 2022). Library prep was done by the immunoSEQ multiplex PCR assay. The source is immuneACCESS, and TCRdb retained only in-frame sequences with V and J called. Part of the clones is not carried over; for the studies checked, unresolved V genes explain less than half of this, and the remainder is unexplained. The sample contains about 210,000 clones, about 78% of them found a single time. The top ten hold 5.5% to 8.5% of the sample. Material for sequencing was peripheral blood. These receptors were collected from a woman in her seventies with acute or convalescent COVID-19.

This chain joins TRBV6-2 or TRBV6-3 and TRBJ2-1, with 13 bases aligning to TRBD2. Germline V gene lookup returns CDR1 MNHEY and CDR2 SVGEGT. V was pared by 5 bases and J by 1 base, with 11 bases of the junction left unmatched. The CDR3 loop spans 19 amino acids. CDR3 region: CASSTRTSGGPGSYNEQFF. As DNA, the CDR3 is TGTGCCAGCAGTACCCGGACTAGCGGGGGCCCGGGGTCCTACAATGAGCAGTTCTTC.

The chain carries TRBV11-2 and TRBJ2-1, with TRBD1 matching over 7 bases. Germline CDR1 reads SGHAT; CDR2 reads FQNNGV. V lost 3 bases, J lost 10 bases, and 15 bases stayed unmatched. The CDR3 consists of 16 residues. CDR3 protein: CASSLSYRQGVNEQFF. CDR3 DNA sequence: TGTGCCAGCAGCTTGAGCTACCGACAGGGTGTTAACGAGCAGTTCTTC.

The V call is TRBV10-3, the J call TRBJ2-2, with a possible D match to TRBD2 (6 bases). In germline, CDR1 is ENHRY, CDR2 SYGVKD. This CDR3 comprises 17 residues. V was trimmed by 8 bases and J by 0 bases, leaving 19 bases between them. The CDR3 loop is CAISSTRTNANTGELFF. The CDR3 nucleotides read TGTGCCATCTCTTCGACACGGACTAACGCGAACACCGGGGAGCTGTTTTTT.

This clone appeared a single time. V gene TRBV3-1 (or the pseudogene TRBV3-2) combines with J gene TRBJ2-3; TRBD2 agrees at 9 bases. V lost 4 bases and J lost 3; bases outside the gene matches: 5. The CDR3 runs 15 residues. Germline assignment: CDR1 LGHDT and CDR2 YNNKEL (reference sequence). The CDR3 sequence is CASSPGTSRTDTQYF. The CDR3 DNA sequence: TGTGCCAGCAGCCCCGGGACTAGCCGGACAGATACGCAGTATTTT.

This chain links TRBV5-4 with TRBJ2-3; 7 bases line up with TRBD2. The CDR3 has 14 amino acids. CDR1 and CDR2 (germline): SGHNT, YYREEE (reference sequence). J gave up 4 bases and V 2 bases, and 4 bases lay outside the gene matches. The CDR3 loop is CASSFGEGPDTQYF. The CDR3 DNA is TGTGCCAGCAGCTTTGGGGAGGGCCCAGATACGCAGTATTTT.

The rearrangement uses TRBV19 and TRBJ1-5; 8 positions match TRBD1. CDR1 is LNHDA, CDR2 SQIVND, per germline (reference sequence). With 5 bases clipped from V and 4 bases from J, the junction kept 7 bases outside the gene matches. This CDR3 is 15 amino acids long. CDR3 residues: CASSRTGGANQPQHF. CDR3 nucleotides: TGTGCCAGTAGTCGAACAGGGGGGGCGAATCAGCCCCAGCATTTT.

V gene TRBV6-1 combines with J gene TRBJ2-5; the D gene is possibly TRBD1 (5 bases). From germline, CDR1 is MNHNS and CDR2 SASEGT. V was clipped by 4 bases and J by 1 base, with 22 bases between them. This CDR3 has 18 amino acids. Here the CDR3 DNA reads TGTGCCAGCAGTGCACCCCGCAGGGTCCTCGCATTCCAAGAGACCCAGTACTTC. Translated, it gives CASSAPRRVLAFQETQYF.